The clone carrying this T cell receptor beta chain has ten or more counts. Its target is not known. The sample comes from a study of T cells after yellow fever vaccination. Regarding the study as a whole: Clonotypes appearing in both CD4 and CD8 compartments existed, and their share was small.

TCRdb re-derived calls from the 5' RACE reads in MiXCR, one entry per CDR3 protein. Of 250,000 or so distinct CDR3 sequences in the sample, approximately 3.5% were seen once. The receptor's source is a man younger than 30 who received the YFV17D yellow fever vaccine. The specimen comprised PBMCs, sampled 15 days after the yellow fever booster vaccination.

This CDR3 reads CSAPSGLAGVHQETQYF. The CDR3 nucleotides read TGCAGTGCCCCATCGGGGCTAGCGGGGGTACACCAAGAGACCCAGTACTTC. The chain couples TRBV20-1 to TRBJ2-5, with TRBD2 matching 10 bases. Germline CDR1 reads DFQATT; CDR2 reads SNEGSKA (reference sequence). V shed 6 bases and J 0 bases; nucleotides not matched to a gene: 13. The CDR3 covers 17 residues.